The clone carrying this TCR beta chain was observed a few times. Its antigen remains unknown. One entry per CDR3 protein results from TCRdb running MiXCR on the RT-PCR reads. Among around 320,000 distinct CDR3 sequences listed, about 20% were seen once. This specimen comes from a study of response to subunit inactivated influenza vaccine. The CDR3 covers 16 residues. V lost 0 bases, J lost 3 bases, and 16 bases lay in between. Per the germline V gene, CDR1 is SGHRS and CDR2 is YFSETQ. General study points: Every seasonal influenza vaccination brings in few new T cells, the authors suggested.

This chain connects TRBV5-1 to TRBJ2-7; TRBD1 or TRBD2 may be the D gene (5 bases each). The material sequenced was PBMCs from blood, taken less than 22 months after vaccination. This sequence originates from a man aged 50 to 69 who received an inactivated influenza vaccine. As DNA, the CDR3 is TGCGCCAGCAGCTTGGATCGGGGCTCAGGGATCTACGAGCAGTACTTC. This codes for CASSLDRGSGIYEQYF.